The clone carrying this T cell receptor beta chain has just a few counts. What it binds is not known. Isolation per sample recovered at least 7 million PBMCs. Primers used in a second PCR of about 7 to 12 cycles were a sample-barcoded 5' primer and a J-beta primer mix. TCRdb re-analysed the 5' RACE reads in MiXCR, keeping a single row per CDR3 protein. The sample includes some 320,000 distinct CDR3 sequences, around 29% of them seen just once. The sample comes from a study of blood T cells in healthy people across ages. General observations from the study: Possibly confounding the expanded clonotype changes was the fact that donor CMV status was unknown.

The material sequenced was blood. The sequence was obtained from a woman in her seventies in good health.

Here the CDR3 DNA reads TGCAGCGTTGAAGCGAGCCGGGGTCGCTACGAGCAGTACTTC. Encoded protein: CSVEASRGRYEQYF. The J gene is TRBJ2-5, the V gene TRBV29-1, with a tentative D call TRBD2 (5 bases). The last part of the DNA fits TRBJ2-7 better; the J call may be wrong. The CDR3 runs 14 residues. The germline gives CDR1 SQVTM, CDR2 ANQGSEA.